The present entry profiles one TCR beta chain with its context. Patients were excluded for uncontrolled infection, other autoimmune disease, pregnancy or lactation. These data come from a study of T cells in Graves' hyperthyroidism and ophthalmopathy. RNA transcripts provided the source from which TCR beta CDR3 regions were amplified. RT-PCR in the first round (using the HTBI primer set) targeted the TCR CDR3. TCRdb used MiXCR to reprocess the multiplex PCR reads, holding one entry per CDR3 protein. The sample includes over 700,000 distinct CDR3 sequences, approximately 40% of them seen just once. The CDR3 consists of 14 residues. Germline assignment: CDR1 MGHDK and CDR2 SYGVNS. The ends lost 5 bases at V and 7 bases at J; junction bases unmatched: 7.

This clonotype originated in a woman between 35 and 50 years old with Graves' hyperthyroidism. The sequenced material came from blood. The genes are TRBV25-1 and TRBJ1-2, with 10 positions matching TRBD1. CDR3 in DNA: TGTGCCAGCAGTCCGGACAGGGGGATCATTGGCTACACCTTC. As protein: CASSPDRGIIGYTF.